The 23 T cell receptor beta chains below were found in one sample sequenced in a study of blood T cell repertoires in COVID-19. Clones were sequenced by immunoSEQ multiplex PCR, and TCRdb holds only the in-frame ones, with some missing. The sample lists under 350,000 clones, 65% to 90% occurring once. The sequenced material came from PBMCs or T cells enriched from blood (not recorded which). These receptors originate from a man aged 30 to 39 who had recovered from COVID-19.

The genes are TRBV11-3 and TRBJ2-7; a weak D match, TRBD1 (6 bases). With 2 bases removed from V and 0 bases from J, the gap between germline ends came to 8 bases. The germline CDR1 and CDR2 sequences are SGHNT and YENEEA. This CDR3 has 14 amino acids. The CDR3 DNA sequence: TGTGCCAGCAGCTTAACAGGGCCCTCCTACGAGCAGTACTTC. It translates to CASSLTGPSYEQYF. Supplemented by reference TRBV11-3 and TRBJ2-7, the full variable domain reads EAGVVQSPRYKIIEKKQPVAFWCNPISGHNTLYWYLQNLGQGPELLIRYENEEAVDDSQLPKDRFSAERLKGVDSTLKIQPAELGDSAVYLCASSLTGPSYEQYFGPGTRLTVT.

The chain has TRBV3-1 (or the pseudogene TRBV3-2) and TRBJ2-7; D is possibly TRBD1 (5 bases). Trimming removed 4 bases at V and 2 bases at J, with 15 bases between. This CDR3 spans 15 amino acids. Germline CDR1 LGHDT, CDR2 YNNKEL (reference sequence). Written as DNA, the CDR3 is TGTGCCAGCAGCCCGGACATTTCACAACCCTACGAGCAGTACTTC. Residues: CASSPDISQPYEQYF.

The V gene is TRBV2, the J gene TRBJ1-6, with a possible D match to TRBD1 (6 bases). Per the germline V gene, CDR1 is SNHLY and CDR2 is FYNNEI. This CDR3 spans 13 amino acids. V lost 10 bases, J lost 6 bases, and 13 bases lay in between. As DNA, the CDR3 is TGTGCCACCCGGACAGTCCCTAATTCACCCCTCCACTTT. Its translation: CATRTVPNSPLHF.

The rearrangement uses TRBV18 and TRBJ2-3; 7 nucleotides agree with TRBD1. The trim removed 0 bases at V and 4 bases at J, leaving 7 bases unmatched. Looked up from germline, CDR1 is KGHSH and CDR2 is LQKENI. This CDR3 comprises 16 residues. Here the CDR3 DNA reads TGTGCCAGCTCACCACCGCGGAGACAGGGCTCAGATACGCAGTATTTT. Translated, it gives CASSPPRRQGSDTQYF.

This chain links TRBV19 with TRBJ2-3; TRBD2 aligns across 7 bases. The J segment lost 1 base and the V segment lost 3 bases, leaving 1 base of the junction unmatched. Germline V CDR1 and CDR2: LNHDA, SQIVND (reference sequence). CDR3 length: 14 amino acids. The CDR3 region is CASSITSGTDTQYF. The DNA for the CDR3 is TGTGCCAGTAGTATTACTAGCGGCACAGATACGCAGTATTTT. The variable domain in full, completed from reference TRBV19 and TRBJ2-3, reads DGGITQSPKYLFRKEGQNVTLSCEQNLNHDAMYWYRQDPGQGLRLIYYSQIVNDFQKGDIAEGYSVSREKKESFPLTVTSAQKNPTAFYLCASSITSGTDTQYFGPGTRLTVL.

This clone has only one observation. The V call is TRBV27, the J call TRBJ2-2, with 11 positions matching TRBD2. CDR1 MNHEY and CDR2 SMNVEV come from the germline V gene (reference sequence). This CDR3 is 18 amino acids long. Losses at the gene ends were 5 bases for V and 3 bases for J; bases not matched to a gene: 11. CDR3 region: CASSIYIAGGRDTGELFF. The CDR3, as DNA: TGTGCCAGCAGTATCTATATAGCGGGAGGGCGCGACACCGGGGAGCTGTTTTTT.

The chain couples TRBV5-1 to TRBJ1-4; a weak D match, TRBD1 (6 bases). The CDR3 has 14 amino acids. Trimming removed 1 base at V and 4 bases at J, with 8 bases between. Germline V gene sequence: CDR1 SGHRS, CDR2 YFSETQ. The CDR3 sequence is CASSLQGLNEKLFF. The CDR3 DNA reads as TGCGCCAGCAGCTTGCAGGGGCTTAATGAAAAACTGTTTTTT. Filled out from reference TRBV5-1 and TRBJ1-4, the complete variable domain reads KAGVTQTPRYLIKTRGQQVTLSCSPISGHRSVSWYQQTPGQGLQFLFEYFSETQRNKGNFPGRFSGRQFSNSRSEMNVSTLELGDSALYLCASSLQGLNEKLFFGSGTQLSVL.

This clone was found once. The chain couples TRBV7-2 to TRBJ2-5, with 8 bases lining up with TRBD1. This CDR3 is built from 14 residues. Germline CDR1 SGHTA, CDR2 FQGNSA. V trimming: 4 bases; J trimming: 5 bases; junction bases outside the gene matches: 6. The CDR3: CASSSGTGSETQYF. The CDR3 DNA reads TGTGCCAGCAGCTCCGGGACAGGCAGTGAGACCCAGTACTTC.

The chain carries TRBV20-1 and TRBJ2-2, with D unclear. Germline loops: CDR1 DFQATT, CDR2 SNEGSKA (reference sequence). V lost 3 bases and J lost 4, with 6 bases in between. This CDR3 region has 12 residues. CDR3 region: CSASFLTGELFF. DNA for the CDR3: TGCAGTGCTAGTTTTCTCACCGGGGAGCTGTTTTTT.

The chain carries TRBV21-1 and TRBJ2-7; the table gives TRBD2 as D, unverified against the DNA. TRBV21-1 is tagged as a pseudogene. The CDR3 contains 12 residues. The CDR3 is CASSLGDSEQYF. In DNA form, the CDR3 reads TGTGCCAGCAGCCTCGGGGATAGTGAGCAGTACTTC.

The CDR3 bases are TGTGCCAGCAGAGGGGGTGGGGTAACTGAAGCTTTCTTT. Its protein product is CASRGGGVTEAFF. The V gene is TRBV27, the J gene TRBJ1-1; weak D call: TRBD1 (6 bases). V dropped 6 bases and J dropped 5 bases, with 13 bases sitting between them. The CDR3 is 13 amino acids. Germline V gene sequence: CDR1 MNHEY, CDR2 SMNVEV (reference sequence).

There are many counts of this clone. The rearrangement links TRBV2 to TRBJ1-5; TRBD1 matches 9 bases. The V segment lost 5 bases and the J segment 4 bases; nucleotides outside the gene matches: 6. Per the germline V gene, CDR1 is SNHLY and CDR2 is FYNNEI. The CDR3 spans 15 residues. CDR3 loop: CASSTYRGRNQPQHF. The CDR3 nucleotides are TGTGCCAGCAGTACTTACAGGGGGCGGAATCAGCCCCAGCATTTT.

The chain links TRBV7-8 to TRBJ1-3; D is perhaps TRBD1 (6 bases). Germline-derived CDR1 and CDR2 are SGHVS and FQNEAQ. This CDR3 region has 16 residues. V was clipped by 1 base and J by 7 bases, with 17 bases between them. CDR3 coding DNA: TGTGCCAGCAGCTTAGTTTCCCCCAGGGGAGGGAACACCATATATTTT. This codes for CASSLVSPRGGNTIYF.

V gene TRBV6-5 combines with J gene TRBJ1-2, with TRBD1 matching over 10 bases. Per germline, CDR1 MNHEY and CDR2 SVGAGI. Trimming at V came to 6 bases and at J to 7 bases, leaving 8 bases not matched to a gene. This CDR3 has 14 amino acids. The CDR3: CASRRDRGYGGYTF. CDR3 DNA: TGTGCCAGCAGAAGGGACAGGGGATATGGTGGCTACACCTTC.

This sequence joins TRBV5-4 and TRBJ1-1, with 8 bases matching TRBD1. With 3 bases clipped from V and 4 bases from J, the junction kept 5 bases outside the gene matches. This CDR3 is 14 amino acids long. Germline-derived CDR1 and CDR2 are SGHNT and YYREEE (reference sequence). CDR3 sequence: CASSWGDRGTEAFF. In DNA, the CDR3 is TGTGCCAGCAGCTGGGGAGACAGGGGCACTGAAGCTTTCTTT.

The V and J genes are TRBV6-5 and TRBJ1-3; tentative D call: TRBD1 (6 bases). Germline V gene data show CDR1 as MNHEY and CDR2 as SVGAGI. This CDR3 region has 15 residues. V dropped 4 bases and J dropped 3 bases, with 13 bases sitting between them. The DNA of the CDR3 is TGTGCCAGCAGTTCCGCTCAGGGGAATGGAAACACCATATATTTT. Protein: CASSSAQGNGNTIYF.

This clone has ten or more counts. The chain uses TRBV30 and TRBJ1-2, with TRBD1 identical over 7 bases. Germline CDR1 reads GTSNPN; CDR2 reads SVGIG (reference sequence). The V segment lost 4 bases and the J segment 5 bases; nucleotides outside the gene matches: 7. The CDR3 consists of 13 residues. CDR3 bases: TGTGCCTGGACTGGACAGGCGATATATGGCTACACCTTC. This gives the protein CAWTGQAIYGYTF.

The V call is TRBV5-6, the J call TRBJ1-5; 10 nucleotides line up with TRBD1. The junction had 7 bases not matched to a gene; V was cut back by 4 bases and J by 6 bases. This CDR3 comprises 15 residues. Germline V CDR1 and CDR2: SGHDT, YYEEEE. Here the CDR3 reads CASSTWTGGRQPQHF. The CDR3 bases are TGTGCCAGCAGCACGTGGACAGGGGGACGTCAGCCCCAGCATTTT.

V is TRBV28 and J is TRBJ2-3, with 11 nucleotides matching TRBD1. Germline lookup yields CDR1 MDHEN and CDR2 SYDVKM. The CDR3 length is 20 residues. J was trimmed by 4 bases and V by 2 bases; bases with no gene match: 17. The CDR3: CASSLRDRGGGGGSADTQYF. DNA of the CDR3: TGTGCCAGCAGTTTACGGGACAGGGGGGGAGGTGGCGGGAGCGCAGATACGCAGTATTTT.

The V and J genes are TRBV24-1 and TRBJ1-2; tentative D call: TRBD1 (5 bases). This CDR3 contains 12 residues. Per the germline V gene, CDR1 is KGHDR and CDR2 is SFDVKD. V lost 9 bases to trimming and J lost 4 bases, with 11 bases between them. CDR3 loop: CATYGGTYGYTF. The DNA of the CDR3 is TGTGCCACCTACGGGGGGACCTATGGCTACACCTTC.

This chain connects TRBV12-2 to TRBJ2-7; TRBD2, the table's D call, was not compared with the DNA. TRBV12-2 is recorded as a pseudogene. The CDR3 spans 16 residues. CDR3 coding DNA: TGTGCAAGTCGCCCAACCGGGTTTCTCACCTACTACGAGCAGTACTTC. This gives the protein CASRPTGFLTYYEQYF.

This chain uses TRBV5-1 with TRBJ1-4, with 7 bases identical to TRBD1. V shed 7 bases, J shed 4 bases, and the junction held 4 bases outside the gene matches. Germline CDR1 reads SGHRS; CDR2 reads YFSETQ. The CDR3 is 13 amino acids. The CDR3 sequence: CASRDSVNEKLFF. The DNA of the CDR3 is TGCGCCAGCCGGGACAGTGTTAATGAAAAACTGTTTTTT.

This clone was detected only once. The chain has TRBV7-2 and TRBJ1-3; D remains unclear. In germline, CDR1 is SGHTA, CDR2 FQGNSA. V was clipped by 4 bases and J by 0 bases, with 7 bases between them. This CDR3 is built from 14 residues. The CDR3 nucleotides are TGTGCCAGCAGCTCGCGACTCTCTGGAAACACCATATATTTT. This translates into CASSSRLSGNTIYF.